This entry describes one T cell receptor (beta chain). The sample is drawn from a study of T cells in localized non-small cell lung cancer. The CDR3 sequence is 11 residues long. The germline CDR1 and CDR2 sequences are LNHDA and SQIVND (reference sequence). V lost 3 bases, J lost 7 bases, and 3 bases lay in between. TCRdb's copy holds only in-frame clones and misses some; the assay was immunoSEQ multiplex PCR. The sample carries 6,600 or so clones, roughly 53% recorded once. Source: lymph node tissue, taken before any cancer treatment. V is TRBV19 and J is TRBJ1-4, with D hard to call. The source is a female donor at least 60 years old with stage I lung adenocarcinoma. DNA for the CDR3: TGTGCCAGTAGTATGAGTGAAAAACTGTTTTTT. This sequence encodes CASSMSEKLFF.